This T cell receptor beta chain was profiled in a study of blood T cell repertoires in COVID-19. The overall study: Collection of acute and convalescent COVID-19 samples took place in the United States, Italy and Spain. Sources were T cells, B-cell-depleted T cells, or PBMCs; the material itself was cDNA or gDNA.

Authors' processing steps: It was from reference gene primer amplification that nucleated cell counts were estimated. Assay: immunoSEQ multiplex PCR; the TCRdb copy retains only in-frame clones and omits some. That table furnishes V, J and clone size, whereas the DNA furnished D and trimming. This sample has just over 650,000 clones, with about nine tenths found just once. The CDR3 has 13 residues. Trimming shortened V by 3 bases and J by 1 base, and 7 bases separated the two germline ends. The germline CDR1 and CDR2 sequences are SGHRS and YFSETQ. The gene calls are TRBV5-1 and TRBJ1-1, with D unclear. This receptor was obtained from a young woman with acute or convalescent COVID-19. Sequenced material: peripheral blood. The CDR3 spells CASSSDWNTEAFF. CDR3 nucleotides: TGCGCCAGCAGCTCGGACTGGAACACTGAAGCTTTCTTT.